This entry is about one T cell receptor beta chain. These data come from a study of siplizumab effects on memory and regulatory T cells. The V and J ends lost 6 bases and 2 bases respectively, with 7 bases between them. CDR1 and CDR2 from the germline V gene are ENHRY and SYGVKD. The CDR3 extends over 12 amino acids. Measured with immunoSEQ multiplex PCR; TCRdb has only the in-frame clones, and not every one. Of 100,000 to 120,000 clones listed, over 85% are singletons. This chain joins TRBV10-3 and TRBJ2-5; D is undetermined. The receptor comes from a human donor in good health. The sample consisted of CD4+ T cells sorted from blood. DNA for the CDR3: TGTGCCATCAGCGCAGGACAAGAGACCCAGTACTTC. It specifies CAISAGQETQYF.